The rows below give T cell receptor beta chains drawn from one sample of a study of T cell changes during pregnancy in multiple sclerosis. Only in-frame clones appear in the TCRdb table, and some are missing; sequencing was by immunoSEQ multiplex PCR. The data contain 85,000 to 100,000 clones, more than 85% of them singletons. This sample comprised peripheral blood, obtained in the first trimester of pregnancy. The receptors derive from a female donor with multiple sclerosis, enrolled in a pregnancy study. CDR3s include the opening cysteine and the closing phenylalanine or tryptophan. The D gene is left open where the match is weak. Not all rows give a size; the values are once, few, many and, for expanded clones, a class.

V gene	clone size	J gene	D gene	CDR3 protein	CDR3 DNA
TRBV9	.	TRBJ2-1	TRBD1	CASTSGTGLDNEQFF	TGTGCCAGCACCAGCGGGACAGGGTTAGACAATGAGCAGTTCTTC
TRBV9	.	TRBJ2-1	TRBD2	CASSSGLAGEQFF	TGTGCCAGCAGCTCGGGACTAGCGGGAGAGCAGTTCTTC
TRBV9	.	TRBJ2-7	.	CASSVEPDSSYEQYF	TGTGCCAGCAGCGTAGAGCCTGACTCCTCCTACGAGCAGTACTTC
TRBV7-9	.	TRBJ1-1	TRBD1	CASSPSTDRGRANTEAFF	TGTGCCAGCAGCCCTTCGACGGACAGGGGACGCGCTAACACTGAAGCTTTCTTT
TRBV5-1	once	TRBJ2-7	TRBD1	CASSLGDRDSYEQYF	TGCGCCAGCAGCTTGGGGGACAGGGACTCCTACGAGCAGTACTTC
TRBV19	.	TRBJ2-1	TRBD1	CASSMGTGGVEQFF	TGTGCCAGTAGTATGGGGACAGGGGGGGTTGAGCAGTTCTTC
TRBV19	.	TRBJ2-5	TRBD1	CASSIMSGGLETQYF	TGTGCCAGTAGTATTATGTCAGGGGGCTTAGAGACCCAGTACTTC
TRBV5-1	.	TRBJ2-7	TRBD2	CASSPLVAGEEQYF	TGCGCCAGCAGCCCTCTGGTAGCGGGGGAGGAGCAGTACTTC
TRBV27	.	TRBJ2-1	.	CASSLYGQTYNEQFF	TGTGCCAGCAGTTTATACGGACAAACCTACAATGAGCAGTTCTTC
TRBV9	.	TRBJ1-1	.	CASSVEPGNTEAFF	TGTGCCAGCAGCGTAGAACCCGGGAACACTGAAGCTTTCTTT
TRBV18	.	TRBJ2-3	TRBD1	CASSNMGQFTDTQYF	TGTGCCAGCTCCAATATGGGACAGTTCACAGATACGCAGTATTTT
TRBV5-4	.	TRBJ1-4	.	CASSFERNEKLFF	TGTGCCAGCAGCTTTGAACGGAATGAAAAACTGTTTTTT
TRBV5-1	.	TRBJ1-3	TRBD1	CASSTTGARLPNTIYF	TGCGCCAGCAGCACGACAGGGGCGCGACTCCCGAACACCATATATTTT
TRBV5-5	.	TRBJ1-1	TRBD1	CASSSTGGRNTEAFF	TGTGCCAGCAGCTCGACAGGGGGCCGAAACACTGAAGCTTTCTTT
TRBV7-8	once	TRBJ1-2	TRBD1	CASSRRDRAYGYTF	TGTGCCAGCAGCCGCCGGGACAGGGCCTATGGCTACACCTTC
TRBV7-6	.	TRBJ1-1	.	CASARDSNTEAFF	TGTGCCAGCGCGCGGGACTCGAACACTGAAGCTTTCTTT
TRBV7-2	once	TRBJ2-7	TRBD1	CASSPRTGASEQYF	TGTGCCAGCAGCCCCCGGACAGGAGCCTCCGAGCAGTACTTC
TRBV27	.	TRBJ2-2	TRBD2	CASNARGRANGELFF	TGTGCCAGCAACGCTCGAGGGAGGGCCAACGGGGAGCTGTTTTTT
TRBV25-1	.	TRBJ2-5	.	CASSEFVFRGTQETQYF	TGTGCCAGCAGTGAATTTGTTTTTCGGGGGACCCAAGAGACCCAGTACTTC
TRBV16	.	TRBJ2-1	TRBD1	CASSQLTGADDEQFF	TGTGCCAGCAGCCAACTTACAGGGGCCGACGATGAGCAGTTCTTC
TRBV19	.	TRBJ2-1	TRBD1	CASSPGDSPYNEQFF	TGTGCCAGTAGTCCCGGGGACAGTCCCTACAATGAGCAGTTCTTC
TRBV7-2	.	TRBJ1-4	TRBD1	CASSLDRGHEKLFF	TGTGCCAGCAGCCTAGACAGGGGGCATGAAAAACTGTTTTTT
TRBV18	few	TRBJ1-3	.	CASSPDSFSGNTIYF	TGTGCCAGCTCACCCGACAGTTTTTCTGGAAACACCATATATTTT
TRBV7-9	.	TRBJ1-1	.	CASSPRDNRNTEAFF	TGTGCCAGCAGCCCCAGGGACAATAGGAACACTGAAGCTTTCTTT
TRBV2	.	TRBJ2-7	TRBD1	CASSEGTGSVYEQYF	TGTGCCAGCAGTGAGGGGACAGGGTCCGTCTACGAGCAGTACTTC
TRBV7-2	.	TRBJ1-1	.	CASSLGGWAGPMNTEAFF	TGTGCCAGCAGCTTAGGGGGATGGGCAGGGCCTATGAACACTGAAGCTTTCTTT
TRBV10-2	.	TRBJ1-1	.	CASRGGFEAFF	TGCGCCAGCAGGGGGGGTTTTGAAGCTTTCTTT
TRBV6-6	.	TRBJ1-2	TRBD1	CASSNPGTAYYGYTF	TGTGCCAGCAGTAACCCCGGGACAGCTTACTATGGCTACACCTTC
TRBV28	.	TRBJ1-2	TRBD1	CASSLARLTGQGYTF	TGTGCCAGCAGTTTGGCCCGTTTGACAGGGCAAGGCTACACCTTC
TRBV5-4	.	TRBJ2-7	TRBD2	CASSPQGAGGQYF	TGTGCCAGCAGCCCGCAAGGAGCGGGGGGGCAGTACTTC
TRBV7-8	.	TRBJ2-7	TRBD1	CASSLEITGTVLYEQYF	TGTGCCAGCAGCTTAGAAATAACCGGGACAGTCCTGTACGAGCAGTACTTC